This TCR beta chain is from a study of T cells in localized non-small cell lung cancer. Overall study findings and caveats: It was uninvolved adjacent lung that showed the highest T cell clonality, exceeding tumor.

Per germline, CDR1 MNHEY and CDR2 SMNVEV (reference sequence). V gave up 6 bases and J gave up 2 bases; unmatched junction bases: 6. This CDR3 contains 15 residues. Here immunoSEQ multiplex PCR was the method, and the copy in TCRdb shows in-frame clones only, minus some. The sample records 26,000 or so clones, roughly nine tenths being singletons. Worth noting for this clone: Its target is not known.

This chain links TRBV27 with TRBJ1-1; 10 bases align to TRBD1. This TCR was recovered from a female donor over 55 with stage II squamous cell lung carcinoma. The source material was peripheral blood, sampled before any cancer treatment. CDR3 protein: CASRGQGDRNTEAFF. For the CDR3, the DNA is TGTGCCAGCAGAGGACAGGGGGACCGTAACACTGAAGCTTTCTTT.